The next 9 T cell receptor beta chains were all read from a single sample in a study of post-analysis software for immune sequencing data. Antigens for these TCRs are unknown. Study-level results: With TRBV5-6, TRBV5-1 and TRBV20-1 included, about five TRBV segments were more frequent in patients than in controls.

cDNA libraries of TCR beta carried unique molecular identifiers. TCRdb itself ran the PCR reads through MiXCR, one entry per CDR3 protein. Of about 820,000 distinct CDR3 sequences in the sample, about 57% were seen once. The sample taken for sequencing was blood. The receptors were gathered from a girl under 18 with multiple sclerosis.

This clonotype was counted only a few times. At one end, the junction sequence differs from germline, possibly due to a read error. The chain combines TRBV12-5 with TRBJ2-1; tentatively, D is TRBD1 (5 bases). The germline CDR1 and CDR2 sequences are LGHNT and FRNRAP. The CDR3 sequence is 15 residues long. Here the CDR3 reads CASAQGRSSHNEQFF. CDR3 DNA: TGTGCTAGTGCCCAGGGTCGTAGCTCCCACAATGAGCAGTTCTTC.

The chain employs TRBV7-9 and TRBJ2-5, with 10 bases aligning to TRBD2. Germline CDR1 and CDR2: SEHNR and FQNEAQ (reference sequence). The trim removed 3 bases at V and 2 bases at J, leaving 3 bases unmatched. This CDR3 has 15 amino acids. CDR3: CASSFILAGQETQYF. CDR3 sequence (DNA): TGTGCCAGCAGCTTTATACTAGCGGGGCAAGAGACCCAGTACTTC.

This clonotype has a handful of counts. The chain links TRBV30 to TRBJ2-1, with TRBD2 matching over 11 bases. The germline CDR1 and CDR2 sequences are GTSNPN and SVGIG (reference sequence). The CDR3 contains 15 residues. V dropped 0 bases and J dropped 4; count of bases not matched to a gene: 2. CDR3 sequence reads: CAWSVGLAGYNEQFF. The CDR3 nucleotides read TGTGCCTGGAGTGTAGGACTAGCGGGTTACAATGAGCAGTTCTTC.

The chain carries TRBV9 and TRBJ2-3; TRBD1 is a possible D gene (5 bases). V was trimmed by 1 base and J by 9 bases, leaving 15 bases between them. The germline gives CDR1 SGDLS, CDR2 YYNGEE. The CDR3 length is 14 residues. CDR3 loop: CASSVSQGSHTQYF. CDR3 nucleotides: TGTGCCAGCAGCGTATCCCAGGGATCCCACACGCAGTATTTT.

This clonotype was found a few times. One end of the junction varies from germline; a read error may be responsible. The rearrangement links TRBV5-1 to TRBJ2-1; 9 nucleotides match TRBD2. CDR3 length equals 14 residues. The germline CDR1 and CDR2 sequences are SGHRS and YFSETQ. CDR3 in amino acids: CASSLSGGRNEQFF. As DNA, the CDR3 is TGTGCCAGCAGCTTGAGCGGGGGGCGAAATGAGCAGTTCTTC.

The chain links TRBV12-3 or TRBV12-4 to TRBJ1-1, with D maybe TRBD1 (5 bases). V shed 3 bases and J shed 5 bases, with 7 bases lying between them. CDR3 length: 12 residues. The CDR3 here is CASSFAGTEAFF. Here the CDR3 DNA reads TGTGCCAGCAGTTTTGCAGGGACTGAAGCTTTCTTT.

Concerning this clonotype: One end of the junction varies from germline; a read error may be responsible. V usage is TRBV5-4 and J usage is TRBJ2-7; 7 nucleotides align to TRBD1. This CDR3 region has 16 residues. CDR1 is SGHNT and CDR2 is YYREEE in the germline V gene (reference sequence). The CDR3 coding sequence is TGTGTCAGCAGCAAGCCCTCCGGGACAGCCTCCTACGAGCAGTACTTC. It is translated as CVSSKPSGTASYEQYF.

This sequence joins TRBV18 and TRBJ2-7; 10 positions agree with TRBD2. Germline V lookup: CDR1 KGHSH, CDR2 LQKENI. Germline trimming cut 5 bases from V and 3 bases from J; bases unmatched to any gene: 4. This CDR3 spans 14 amino acids. The CDR3 DNA is TGTGCCAGCTCAACTAGCGGGGAAAACTACGAGCAGTACTTC. Translation gives CASSTSGENYEQYF. Using reference TRBV18 and TRBJ2-7 for the parts outside the CDR3, the full variable domain is NAGVMQNPRHLVRRRGQEARLRCSPMKGHSHVYWYRQLPEEGLKFMVYLQKENIIDESGMPKERFSAEFPKEGPSILRIQQVVRGDSAAYFCASSTSGENYEQYFGPGTRLTVT.

V gene TRBV6-1 combines with J gene TRBJ1-1; 8 nucleotides match TRBD1. V gave up 3 bases and J gave up 2 bases; unmatched junction bases: 8. Germline V gene sequence: CDR1 MNHNS, CDR2 SASEGT. The CDR3 has 16 residues. The CDR3 protein is CASSDSGQGLNTEAFF. The CDR3 DNA reads TGTGCCAGCAGTGACTCCGGACAGGGACTAAACACTGAAGCTTTCTTT.